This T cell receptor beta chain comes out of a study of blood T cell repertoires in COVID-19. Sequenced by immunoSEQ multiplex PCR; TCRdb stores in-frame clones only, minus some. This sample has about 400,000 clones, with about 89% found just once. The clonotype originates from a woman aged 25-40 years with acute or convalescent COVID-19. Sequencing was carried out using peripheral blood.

CDR3 DNA sequence: TGTGCCAGCAGTACCGGACTGTTGTTGGGTTATGAGCAGTTCTTC. The encoded protein is CASSTGLLLGYEQFF. V is TRBV2 and J is TRBJ2-1; possibly TRBD2 for D (5 bases). The germline V and J ends were trimmed by 5 bases and 8 bases, with 19 bases remaining between them. This CDR3 region has 15 residues. Germline V gene data show CDR1 as SNHLY and CDR2 as FYNNEI.